Each of the 5 T cell receptor beta chains below was sequenced from the same sample in a study of blood T cell repertoires in COVID-19. Here immunoSEQ multiplex PCR was the method, and the copy in TCRdb shows in-frame clones only, minus some. The sample lists roughly 300,000 clones; 70% to 90% were seen once. The sample was PBMCs or T cells enriched from blood (not recorded which). The receptor set was obtained from a man aged 30 to 39 who had recovered from COVID-19.

This clone was counted only a few times. V gene TRBV12-3 or TRBV12-4 combines with J gene TRBJ2-4; D may be TRBD2 (6 bases). Trimming removed 7 bases from V and 6 bases from J, with 13 bases in between. The CDR3 is 13 amino acids. The CDR3 loop is CASKEGKGNIQYF. CDR3 sequence (DNA): TGTGCCAGCAAGGAGGGAAAAGGAAACATTCAGTACTTC.

The genes are TRBV27 and TRBJ2-7, with D maybe TRBD1 (6 bases). This CDR3 has 14 amino acids. Germline lookup yields CDR1 MNHEY and CDR2 SMNVEV (reference sequence). The ends were cut back, 6 bases at V and 0 bases at J, with 12 bases in the middle. Here the CDR3 reads CASRRGGSSYEQYF. Here the CDR3 DNA reads TGTGCCAGCAGGAGAGGGGGTTCCTCCTACGAGCAGTACTTC.

The J gene is TRBJ2-6, the V gene TRBV5-1; D not resolved. Germline V gene sequence: CDR1 SGHRS, CDR2 YFSETQ. With 1 base removed from V and 2 bases from J, the gap between germline ends came to 7 bases. The CDR3 runs to 15 residues. The CDR3 is CASSLLTTGANVLTF. The CDR3 DNA follows: TGCGCCAGCAGCTTGCTGACAACTGGGGCCAACGTCCTGACTTTC.

This sequence joins TRBV7-9 and TRBJ2-2, with TRBD2 matching over 8 bases. This CDR3 is built from 16 residues. The V and J ends lost 4 bases and 1 base, in that order; junction bases with no gene match: 5. The germline V gene has CDR1 SEHNR and CDR2 FQNEAQ (reference sequence). The DNA of the CDR3 is TGTGCCAGCAGCTACTTAGCGGGAAGGAACACCGGGGAGCTGTTTTTT. Amino acid sequence: CASSYLAGRNTGELFF.

The chain employs TRBV9 and TRBJ1-1; 8 nucleotides align to TRBD1. The V and J ends lost 3 bases and 1 base, in that order; junction bases with no gene match: 2. Per the germline V gene, CDR1 is SGDLS and CDR2 is YYNGEE. The CDR3 has 14 residues. The CDR3 DNA is TGTGCCAGCAGCGATGGGACAGGGAACACTGAAGCTTTCTTT. Translating it yields CASSDGTGNTEAFF.